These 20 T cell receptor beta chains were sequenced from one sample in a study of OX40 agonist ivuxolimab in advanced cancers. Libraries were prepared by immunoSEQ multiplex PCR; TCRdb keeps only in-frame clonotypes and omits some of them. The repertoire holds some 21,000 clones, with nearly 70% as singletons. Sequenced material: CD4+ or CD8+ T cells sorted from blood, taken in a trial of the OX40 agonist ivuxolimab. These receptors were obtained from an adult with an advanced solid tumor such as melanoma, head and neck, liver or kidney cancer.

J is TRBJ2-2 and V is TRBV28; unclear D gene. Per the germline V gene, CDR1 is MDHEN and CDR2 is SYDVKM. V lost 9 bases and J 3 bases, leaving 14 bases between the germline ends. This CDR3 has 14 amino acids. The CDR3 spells CASRDAGYTGELFF. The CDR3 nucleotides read TGTGCCAGTAGAGACGCAGGTTACACCGGGGAGCTGTTTTTT.

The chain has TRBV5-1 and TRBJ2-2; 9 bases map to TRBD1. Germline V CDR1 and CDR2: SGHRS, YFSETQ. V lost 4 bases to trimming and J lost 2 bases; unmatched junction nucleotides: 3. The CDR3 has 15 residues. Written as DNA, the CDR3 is TGCGCCAGCAGCCCGGGACAGGGAAACACCGGGGAGCTGTTTTTT. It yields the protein CASSPGQGNTGELFF.

DNA of the CDR3: TGTGCCAGCAGTTCGAGCGGGGGGGGCACAGATACGCAGTATTTT. This sequence encodes CASSSSGGGTDTQYF. The rearrangement joins TRBV7-9 to TRBJ2-3; 10 positions agree with TRBD2. Germline V lookup: CDR1 SEHNR, CDR2 FQNEAQ (reference sequence). Unmatched junction bases numbered 4, after V lost 6 bases and J lost 1 base. The CDR3 consists of 15 residues.

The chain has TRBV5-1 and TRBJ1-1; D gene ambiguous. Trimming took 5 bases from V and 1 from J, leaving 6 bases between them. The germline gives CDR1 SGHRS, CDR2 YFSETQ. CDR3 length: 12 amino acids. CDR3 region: CASSPPNTEAFF. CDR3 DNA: TGCGCCAGCAGTCCACCGAACACTGAAGCTTTCTTT.

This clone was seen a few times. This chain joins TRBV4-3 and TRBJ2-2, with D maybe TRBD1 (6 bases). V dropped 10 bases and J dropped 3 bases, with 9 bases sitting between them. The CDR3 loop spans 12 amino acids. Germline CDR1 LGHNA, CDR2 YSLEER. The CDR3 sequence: CATKGDTGELFF. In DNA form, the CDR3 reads TGCGCCACCAAGGGGGACACCGGGGAGCTGTTTTTT.

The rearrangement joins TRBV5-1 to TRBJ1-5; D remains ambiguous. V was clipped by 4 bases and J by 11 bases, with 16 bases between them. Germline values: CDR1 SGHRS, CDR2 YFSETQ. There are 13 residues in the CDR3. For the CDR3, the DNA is TGCGCCAGCAGCAGACACGAGCAATCAGCCCAGCATTTT. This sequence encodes CASSRHEQSAQHF.

The CDR3 sequence is CASSLDRYPYEQYF. As DNA, the CDR3 is TGTGCCAGCAGTTTAGACAGGTATCCCTACGAGCAGTACTTC. This chain links TRBV28 with TRBJ2-7, with D possibly TRBD1 on 6 matching bases. The CDR3 runs to 14 residues. The V and J ends lost 2 bases and 2 bases respectively, with 10 bases between them. Germline CDR1 MDHEN, CDR2 SYDVKM.

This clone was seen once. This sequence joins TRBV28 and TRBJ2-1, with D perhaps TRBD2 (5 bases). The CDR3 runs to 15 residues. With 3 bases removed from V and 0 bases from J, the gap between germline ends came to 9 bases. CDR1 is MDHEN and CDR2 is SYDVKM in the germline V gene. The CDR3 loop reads CASSFFGDSYNEQFF. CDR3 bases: TGTGCCAGCAGTTTTTTCGGGGACTCCTACAATGAGCAGTTCTTC.

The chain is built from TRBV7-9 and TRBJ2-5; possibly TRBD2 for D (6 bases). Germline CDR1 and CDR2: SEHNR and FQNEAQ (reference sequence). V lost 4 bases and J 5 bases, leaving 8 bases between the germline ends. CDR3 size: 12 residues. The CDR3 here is CASSSGRETQYF. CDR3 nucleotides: TGTGCCAGCAGCTCAGGGAGGGAGACCCAGTACTTC. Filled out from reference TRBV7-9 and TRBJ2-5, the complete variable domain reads DTGVSQNPRHKITKRGQNVTFRCDPISEHNRLYWYRQTLGQGPEFLTYFQNEAQLEKSRLLSDRFSAERPKGSFSTLEIQRTEQGDSAMYLCASSSGRETQYFGPGTRLLVL.

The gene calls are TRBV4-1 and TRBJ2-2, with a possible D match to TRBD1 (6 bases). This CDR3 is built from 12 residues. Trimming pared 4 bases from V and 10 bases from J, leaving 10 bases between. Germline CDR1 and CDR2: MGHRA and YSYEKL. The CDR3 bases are TGCGCCAGCAGCCGGACAGCAGAGGAGCTGTTTTTT. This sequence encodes CASSRTAEELFF.

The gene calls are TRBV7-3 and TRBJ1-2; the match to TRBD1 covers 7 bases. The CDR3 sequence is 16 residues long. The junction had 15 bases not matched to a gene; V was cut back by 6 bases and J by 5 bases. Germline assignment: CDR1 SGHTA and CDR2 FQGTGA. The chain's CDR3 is CASRPGTASMLYGYTF. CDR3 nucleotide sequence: TGTGCCAGCAGACCGGGGACAGCGTCAATGCTTTATGGCTACACCTTC.

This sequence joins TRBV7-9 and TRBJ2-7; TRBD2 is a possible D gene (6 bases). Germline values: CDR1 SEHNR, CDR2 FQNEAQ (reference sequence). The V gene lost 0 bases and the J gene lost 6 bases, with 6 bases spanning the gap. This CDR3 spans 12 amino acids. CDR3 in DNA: TGTGCCAGCAGCTTAGCGGGAGGCGAGCAGTACTTC. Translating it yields CASSLAGGEQYF.

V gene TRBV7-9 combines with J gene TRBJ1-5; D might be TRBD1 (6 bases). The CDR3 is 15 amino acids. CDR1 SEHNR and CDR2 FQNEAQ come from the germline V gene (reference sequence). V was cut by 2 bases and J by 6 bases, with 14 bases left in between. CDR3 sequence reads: CASSLSAPGVQPQHF. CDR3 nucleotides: TGTGCCAGCAGCTTATCTGCGCCAGGGGTTCAGCCCCAGCATTTT.

CDR3 region: CASSPFPTSSYEQYF. CDR3 bases: TGCGCCAGCAGCCCATTTCCCACCAGCTCCTACGAGCAGTACTTC. J is TRBJ2-7 and V is TRBV5-1; no clear D. The CDR3 is 15 amino acids. From germline, CDR1 is SGHRS and CDR2 YFSETQ. Trimming shortened V by 4 bases and J by 0 bases, and 14 bases separated the two germline ends. The variable domain in full, completed from reference TRBV5-1 and TRBJ2-7, reads KAGVTQTPRYLIKTRGQQVTLSCSPISGHRSVSWYQQTPGQGLQFLFEYFSETQRNKGNFPGRFSGRQFSNSRSEMNVSTLELGDSALYLCASSPFPTSSYEQYFGPGTRLTVT.

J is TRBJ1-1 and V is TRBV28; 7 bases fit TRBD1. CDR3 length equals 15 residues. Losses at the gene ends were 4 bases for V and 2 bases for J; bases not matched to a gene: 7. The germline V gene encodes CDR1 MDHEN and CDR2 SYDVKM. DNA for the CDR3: TGTGCCAGCAGTTCCCCACAGGGGAGAAACACTGAAGCTTTCTTT. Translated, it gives CASSSPQGRNTEAFF. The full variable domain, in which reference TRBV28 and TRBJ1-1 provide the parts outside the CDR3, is DVKVTQSSRYLVKRTGEKVFLECVQDMDHENMFWYRQDPGLGLRLIYFSYDVKMKEKGDIPEGYSVSREKKERFSLILESASTNQTSMYLCASSSPQGRNTEAFFGQGTRLTVV.

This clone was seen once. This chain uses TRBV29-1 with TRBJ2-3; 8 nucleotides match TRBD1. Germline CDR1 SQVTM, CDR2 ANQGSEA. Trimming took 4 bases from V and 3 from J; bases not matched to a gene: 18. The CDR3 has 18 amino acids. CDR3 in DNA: TGCAGCGTTGCAGGGGGCCAGGGGGGCGGCTTAAGAACAGATACGCAGTATTTT. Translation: CSVAGGQGGGLRTDTQYF.

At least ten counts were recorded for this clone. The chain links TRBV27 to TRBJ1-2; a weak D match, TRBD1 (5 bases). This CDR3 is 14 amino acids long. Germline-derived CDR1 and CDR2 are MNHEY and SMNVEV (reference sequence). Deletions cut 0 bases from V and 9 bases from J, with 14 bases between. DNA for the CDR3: TGTGCCAGCAGTTTATCTGGGGGTATGTTAAGCTACACCTTC. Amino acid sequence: CASSLSGGMLSYTF.

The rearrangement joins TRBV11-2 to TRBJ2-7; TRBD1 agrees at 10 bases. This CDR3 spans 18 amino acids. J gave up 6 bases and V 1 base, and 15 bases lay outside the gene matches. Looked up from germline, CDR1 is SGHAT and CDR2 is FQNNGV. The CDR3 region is CASSLVGQGYRNRGEQYF. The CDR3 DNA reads TGTGCCAGCAGCTTAGTGGGACAGGGGTATCGGAATAGGGGCGAGCAGTACTTC.

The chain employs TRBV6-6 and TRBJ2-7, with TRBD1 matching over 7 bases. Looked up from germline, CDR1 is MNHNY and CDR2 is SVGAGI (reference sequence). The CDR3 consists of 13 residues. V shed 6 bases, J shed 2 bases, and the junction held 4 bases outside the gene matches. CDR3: CASRTGYTYEQYF. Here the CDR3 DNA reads TGTGCCAGCAGGACAGGGTACACCTACGAGCAGTACTTC.

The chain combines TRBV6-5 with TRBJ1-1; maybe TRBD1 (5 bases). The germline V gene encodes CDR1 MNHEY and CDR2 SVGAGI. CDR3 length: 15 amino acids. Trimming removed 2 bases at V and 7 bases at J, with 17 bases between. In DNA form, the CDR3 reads TGTGCCAGCAGTTACAGTCGCCAGGGCGGGATTGAAGCTTTCTTT. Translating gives CASSYSRQGGIEAFF.